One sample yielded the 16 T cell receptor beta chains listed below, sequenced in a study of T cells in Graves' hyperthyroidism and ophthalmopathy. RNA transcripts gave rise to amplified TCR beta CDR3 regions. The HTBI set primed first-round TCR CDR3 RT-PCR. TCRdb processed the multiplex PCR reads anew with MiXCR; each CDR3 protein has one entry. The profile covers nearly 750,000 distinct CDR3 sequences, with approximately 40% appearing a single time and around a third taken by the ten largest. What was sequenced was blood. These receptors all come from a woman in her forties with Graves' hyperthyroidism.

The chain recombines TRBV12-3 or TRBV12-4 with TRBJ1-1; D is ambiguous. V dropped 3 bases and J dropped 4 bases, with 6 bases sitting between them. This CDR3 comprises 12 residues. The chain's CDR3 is CASSLFRTEAFF. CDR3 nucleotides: TGTGCCAGCAGTTTGTTCCGCACTGAAGCTTTCTTT.

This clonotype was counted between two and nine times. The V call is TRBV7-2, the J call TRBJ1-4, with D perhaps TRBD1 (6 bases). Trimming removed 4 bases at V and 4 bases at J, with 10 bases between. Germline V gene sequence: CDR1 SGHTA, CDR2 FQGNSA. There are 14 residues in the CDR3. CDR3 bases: TGTGCCAGCAGCTCCAGGGGCAATAATGAAAAACTGTTTTTT. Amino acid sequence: CASSSRGNNEKLFF.

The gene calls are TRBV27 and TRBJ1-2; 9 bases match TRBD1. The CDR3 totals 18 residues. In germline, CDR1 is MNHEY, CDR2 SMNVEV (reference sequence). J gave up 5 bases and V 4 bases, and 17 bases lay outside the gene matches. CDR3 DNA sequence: TGTGCCAGCAGTTCATACTCCGGACCAGGACAGGGGTATTATGGCTACACCTTC. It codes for CASSSYSGPGQGYYGYTF.

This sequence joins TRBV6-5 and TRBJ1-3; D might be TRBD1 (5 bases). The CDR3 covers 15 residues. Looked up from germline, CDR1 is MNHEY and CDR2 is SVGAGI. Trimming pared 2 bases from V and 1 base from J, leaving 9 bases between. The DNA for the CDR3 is TGTGCCAGCAGTTACCGCGCAGGGTCTGGAAACACCATATATTTT. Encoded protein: CASSYRAGSGNTIYF.

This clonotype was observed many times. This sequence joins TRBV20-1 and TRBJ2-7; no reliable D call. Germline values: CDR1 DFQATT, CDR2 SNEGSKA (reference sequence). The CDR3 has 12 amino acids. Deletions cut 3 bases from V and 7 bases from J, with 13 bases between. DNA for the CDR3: TGCAGTGCTAGTTGGCCAATCGCAGAGCAGTACTTC. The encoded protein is CSASWPIAEQYF.

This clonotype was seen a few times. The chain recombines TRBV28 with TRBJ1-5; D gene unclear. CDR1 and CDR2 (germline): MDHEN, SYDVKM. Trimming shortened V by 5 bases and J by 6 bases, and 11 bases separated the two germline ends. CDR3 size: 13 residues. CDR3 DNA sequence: TGTGCCAGCAGTGATACAGCGGGTCAGCCCCAGCATTTT. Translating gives CASSDTAGQPQHF.

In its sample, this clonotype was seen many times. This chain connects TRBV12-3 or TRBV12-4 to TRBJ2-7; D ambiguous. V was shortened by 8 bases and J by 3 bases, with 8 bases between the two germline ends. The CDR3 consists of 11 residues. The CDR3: CASLGFYEQYF. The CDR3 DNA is TGTGCCAGCCTCGGGTTCTACGAGCAGTACTTC.

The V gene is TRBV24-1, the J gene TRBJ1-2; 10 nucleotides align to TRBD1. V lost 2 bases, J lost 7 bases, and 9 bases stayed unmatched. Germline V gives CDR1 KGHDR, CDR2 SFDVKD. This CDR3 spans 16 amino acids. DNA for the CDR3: TGTGCCACCAGTGATTCCGGGACAGGGGACTACGGTGGCTACACCTTC. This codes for CATSDSGTGDYGGYTF.

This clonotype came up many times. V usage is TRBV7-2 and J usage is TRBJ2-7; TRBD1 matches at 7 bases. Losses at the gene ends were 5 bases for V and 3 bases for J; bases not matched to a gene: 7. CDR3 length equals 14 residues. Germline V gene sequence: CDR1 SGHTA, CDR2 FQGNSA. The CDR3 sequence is CASSKTGIFYEQYF. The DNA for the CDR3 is TGTGCCAGCAGCAAGACAGGGATCTTCTACGAGCAGTACTTC.

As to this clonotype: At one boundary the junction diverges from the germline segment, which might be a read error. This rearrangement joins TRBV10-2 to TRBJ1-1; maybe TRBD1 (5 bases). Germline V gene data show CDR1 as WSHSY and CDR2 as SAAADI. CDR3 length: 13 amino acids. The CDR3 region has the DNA TGTGCCAGCTCACCCTACATGGGGCTTGAAGCTTTCTTT. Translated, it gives CASSPYMGLEAFF.

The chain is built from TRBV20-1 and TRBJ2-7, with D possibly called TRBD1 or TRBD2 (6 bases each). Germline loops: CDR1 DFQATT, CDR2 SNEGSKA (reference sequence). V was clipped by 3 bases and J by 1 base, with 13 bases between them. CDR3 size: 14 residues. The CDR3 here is CSASRGVWSYEQYF. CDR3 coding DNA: TGCAGTGCTAGTAGGGGGGTATGGTCCTACGAGCAGTACTTC.

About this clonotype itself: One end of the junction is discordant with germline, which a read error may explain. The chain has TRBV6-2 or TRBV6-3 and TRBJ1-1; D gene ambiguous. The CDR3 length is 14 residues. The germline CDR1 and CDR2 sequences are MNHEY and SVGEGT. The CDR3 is CASSGGNMKTEAFF. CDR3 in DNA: TGTGCCAGCAGTGGCGGCAATATGAAGACTGAAGCTTTCTTT.

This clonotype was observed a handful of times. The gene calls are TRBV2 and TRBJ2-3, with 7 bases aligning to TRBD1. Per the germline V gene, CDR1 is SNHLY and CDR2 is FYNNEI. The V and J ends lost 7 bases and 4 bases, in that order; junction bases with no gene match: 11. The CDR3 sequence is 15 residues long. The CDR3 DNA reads TGTGCCAGCACAGAACAGGGGAATACGGCAGATACGCAGTATTTT. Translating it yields CASTEQGNTADTQYF.

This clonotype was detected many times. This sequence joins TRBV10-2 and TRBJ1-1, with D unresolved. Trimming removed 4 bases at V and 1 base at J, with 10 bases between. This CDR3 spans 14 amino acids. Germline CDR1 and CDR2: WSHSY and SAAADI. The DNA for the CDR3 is TGCGCCAGCAGTGTAGCAGGACCGAACACTGAAGCTTTCTTT. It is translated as CASSVAGPNTEAFF.

CDR3 coding DNA: TGTGCCAGCAGCCCAGGGGGTCTGGGCGAAAAACTGTTTTTT. Amino acids: CASSPGGLGEKLFF. The J gene is TRBJ1-4, the V gene TRBV5-5, with 7 nucleotides matching TRBD1. CDR3 length: 14 amino acids. The J segment lost 8 bases and the V segment lost 4 bases, leaving 8 bases of the junction unmatched. Germline V CDR1 and CDR2: SGHKS, YYEKEE (reference sequence).

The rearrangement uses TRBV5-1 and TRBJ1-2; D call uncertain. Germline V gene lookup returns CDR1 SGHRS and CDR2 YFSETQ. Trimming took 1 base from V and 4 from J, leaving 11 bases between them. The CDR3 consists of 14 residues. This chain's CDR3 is CASSLRPVGYGYTF. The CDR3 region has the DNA TGCGCCAGCAGCTTGAGACCGGTTGGCTATGGCTACACCTTC.